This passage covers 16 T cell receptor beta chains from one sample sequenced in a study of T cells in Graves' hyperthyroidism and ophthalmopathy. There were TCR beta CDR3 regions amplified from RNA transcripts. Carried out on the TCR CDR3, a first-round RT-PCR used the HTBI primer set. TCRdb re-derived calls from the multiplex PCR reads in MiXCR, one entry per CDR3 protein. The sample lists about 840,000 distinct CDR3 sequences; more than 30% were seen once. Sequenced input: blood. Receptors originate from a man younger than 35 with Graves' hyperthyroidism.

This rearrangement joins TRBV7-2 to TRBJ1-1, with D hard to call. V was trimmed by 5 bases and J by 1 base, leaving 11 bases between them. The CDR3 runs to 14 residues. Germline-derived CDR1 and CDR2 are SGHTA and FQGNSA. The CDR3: CASSKRSGNTEAFF. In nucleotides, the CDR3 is TGTGCCAGCAGCAAAAGGTCGGGGAACACTGAAGCTTTCTTT.

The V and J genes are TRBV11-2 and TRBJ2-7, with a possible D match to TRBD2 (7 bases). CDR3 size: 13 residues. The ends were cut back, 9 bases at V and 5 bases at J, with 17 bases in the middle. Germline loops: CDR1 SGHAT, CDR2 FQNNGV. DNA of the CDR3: TGTGCCAGTTGGGGGGGGCAGGCGAACGAGCAGTACTTC. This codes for CASWGGQANEQYF.

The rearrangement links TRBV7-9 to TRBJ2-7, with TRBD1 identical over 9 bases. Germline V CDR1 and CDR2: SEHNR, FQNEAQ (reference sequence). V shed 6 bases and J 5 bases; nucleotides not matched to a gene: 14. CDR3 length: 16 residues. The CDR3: CASSSTPGQGDDEQYF. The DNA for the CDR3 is TGTGCCAGCAGTTCCACCCCGGGACAGGGTGACGACGAGCAGTACTTC. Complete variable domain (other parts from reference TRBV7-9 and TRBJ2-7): DTGVSQNPRHKITKRGQNVTFRCDPISEHNRLYWYRQTLGQGPEFLTYFQNEAQLEKSRLLSDRFSAERPKGSFSTLEIQRTEQGDSAMYLCASSSTPGQGDDEQYFGPGTRLTVT.

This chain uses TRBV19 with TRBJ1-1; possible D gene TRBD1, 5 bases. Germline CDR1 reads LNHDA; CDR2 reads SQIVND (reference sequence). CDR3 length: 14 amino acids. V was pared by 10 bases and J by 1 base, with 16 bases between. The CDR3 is CATSWEGSNTEAFF. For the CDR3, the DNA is TGTGCCACCTCCTGGGAGGGGTCGAACACTGAAGCTTTCTTT.

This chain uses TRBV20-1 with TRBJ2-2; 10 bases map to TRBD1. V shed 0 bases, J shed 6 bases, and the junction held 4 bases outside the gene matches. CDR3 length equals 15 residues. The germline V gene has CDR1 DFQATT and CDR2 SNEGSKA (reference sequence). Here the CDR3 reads CSARDPGTGAGELFF. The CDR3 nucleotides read TGCAGTGCTAGAGATCCGGGGACAGGGGCCGGGGAGCTGTTTTTT.

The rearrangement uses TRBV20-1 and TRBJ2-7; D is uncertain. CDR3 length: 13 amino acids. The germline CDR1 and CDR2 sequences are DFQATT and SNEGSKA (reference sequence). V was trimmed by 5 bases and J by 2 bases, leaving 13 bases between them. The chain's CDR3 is CSAEDLLTYEQYF. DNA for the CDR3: TGCAGTGCTGAGGACCTTCTTACCTACGAGCAGTACTTC.

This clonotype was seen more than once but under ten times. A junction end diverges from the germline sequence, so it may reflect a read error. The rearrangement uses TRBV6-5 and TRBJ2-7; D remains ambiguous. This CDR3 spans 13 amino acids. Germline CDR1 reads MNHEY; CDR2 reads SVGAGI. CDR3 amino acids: CASSSSDSFEQYF. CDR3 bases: TGTGCCAGCAGCTCTTCTGACTCCTTCGAGCAGTACTTC.

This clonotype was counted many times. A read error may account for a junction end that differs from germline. As DNA, the CDR3 is TGCAGTGCTAGCCCTACCACCGGGAAGCTGTTTTTT. Its translation: CSASPTTGKLFF. The rearrangement uses TRBV20-1 and TRBJ2-2; D possibly corresponds to TRBD2 (5 bases). Germline lookup yields CDR1 DFQATT and CDR2 SNEGSKA (reference sequence). The CDR3 is made up of 12 amino acids.

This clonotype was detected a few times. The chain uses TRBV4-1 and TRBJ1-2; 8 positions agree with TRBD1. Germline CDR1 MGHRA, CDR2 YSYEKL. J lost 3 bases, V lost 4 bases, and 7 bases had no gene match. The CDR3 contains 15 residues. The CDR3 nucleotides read TGCGCCAGCAGCCCGCGAGACAGGGGCCACTATGGCTACACCTTC. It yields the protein CASSPRDRGHYGYTF.

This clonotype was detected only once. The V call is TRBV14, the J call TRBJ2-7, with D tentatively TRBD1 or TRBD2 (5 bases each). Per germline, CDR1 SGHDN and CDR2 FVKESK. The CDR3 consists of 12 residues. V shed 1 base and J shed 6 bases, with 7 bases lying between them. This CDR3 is CASSQAGTEQYF. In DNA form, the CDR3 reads TGTGCCAGCAGCCAAGCAGGGACCGAGCAGTACTTC.

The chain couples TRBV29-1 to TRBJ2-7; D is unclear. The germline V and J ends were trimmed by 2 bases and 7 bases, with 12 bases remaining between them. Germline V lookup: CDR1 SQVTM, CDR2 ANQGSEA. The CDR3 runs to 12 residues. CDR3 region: CSVEQSNNEQYF. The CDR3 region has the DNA TGCAGCGTTGAACAGAGCAACAATGAGCAGTACTTC.

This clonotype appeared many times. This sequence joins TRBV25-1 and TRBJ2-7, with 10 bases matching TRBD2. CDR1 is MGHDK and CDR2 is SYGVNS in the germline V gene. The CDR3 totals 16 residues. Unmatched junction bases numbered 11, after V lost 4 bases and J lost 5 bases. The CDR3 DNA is TGTGCCAGCAGTGCGCTCTCTAGCGGGAGTTTGGACGAGCAGTACTTC. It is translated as CASSALSSGSLDEQYF.

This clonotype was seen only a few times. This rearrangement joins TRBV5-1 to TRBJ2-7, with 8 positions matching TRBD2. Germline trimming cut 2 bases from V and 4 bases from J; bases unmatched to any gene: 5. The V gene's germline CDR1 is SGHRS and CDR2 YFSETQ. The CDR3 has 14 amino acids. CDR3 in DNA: TGCGCCAGCAGCTTCTCAGCGGGAGTGTACGAGCAGTACTTC. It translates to CASSFSAGVYEQYF.

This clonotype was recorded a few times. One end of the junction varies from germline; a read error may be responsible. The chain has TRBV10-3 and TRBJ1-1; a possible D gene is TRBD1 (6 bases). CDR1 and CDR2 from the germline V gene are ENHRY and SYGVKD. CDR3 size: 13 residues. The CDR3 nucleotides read TGTGCCAGCAGTGAGGTACAGGGTTGGGAAGCTTTCTTT. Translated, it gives CASSEVQGWEAFF.

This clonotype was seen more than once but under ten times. The CDR3 sequence is CASSARTGTENTEAFF. As DNA, the CDR3 is TGTGCCAGCAGCGCCCGAACCGGGACAGAGAACACTGAAGCTTTCTTT. The V and J genes are TRBV7-9 and TRBJ1-1, with TRBD1 matching over 7 bases. Per germline, CDR1 SEHNR and CDR2 FQNEAQ (reference sequence). V shed 5 bases and J 1 base; nucleotides not matched to a gene: 10. There are 16 residues in the CDR3.

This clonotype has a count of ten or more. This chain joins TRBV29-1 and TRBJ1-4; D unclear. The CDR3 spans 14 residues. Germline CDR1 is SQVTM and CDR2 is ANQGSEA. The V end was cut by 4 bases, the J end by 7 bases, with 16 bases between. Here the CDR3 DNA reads TGCAGCGTTGCTACCACAGTACCCCCTGAAAAACTGTTTTTT. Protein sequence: CSVATTVPPEKLFF.